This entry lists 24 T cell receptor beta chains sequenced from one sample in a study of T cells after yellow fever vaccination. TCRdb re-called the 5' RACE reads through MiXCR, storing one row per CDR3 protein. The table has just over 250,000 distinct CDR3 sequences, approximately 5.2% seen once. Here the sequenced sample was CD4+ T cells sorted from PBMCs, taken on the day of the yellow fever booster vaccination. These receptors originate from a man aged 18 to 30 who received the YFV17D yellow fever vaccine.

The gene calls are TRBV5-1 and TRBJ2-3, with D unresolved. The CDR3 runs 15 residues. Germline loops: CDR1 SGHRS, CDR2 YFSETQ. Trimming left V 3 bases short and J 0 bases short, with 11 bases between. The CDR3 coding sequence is TGCGCCAGCAGCTCGGGTGTGGGGAGCACAGATACGCAGTATTTT. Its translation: CASSSGVGSTDTQYF.

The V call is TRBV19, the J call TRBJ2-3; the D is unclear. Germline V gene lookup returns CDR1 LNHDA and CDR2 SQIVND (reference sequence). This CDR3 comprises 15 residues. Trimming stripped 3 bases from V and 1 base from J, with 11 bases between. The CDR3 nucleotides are TGTGCCAGTAGTATTCTCTCGGGCGGCACAGATACGCAGTATTTT. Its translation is CASSILSGGTDTQYF.

The CDR3 loop reads CASSSGTGGDGYTF. DNA of the CDR3: TGTGCCAGCAGTTCAGGGACAGGGGGCGACGGCTACACCTTC. V is TRBV12-3 or TRBV12-4 and J is TRBJ1-2; 12 nucleotides match TRBD1. J gave up 8 bases and V 4 bases, and 5 bases lay outside the gene matches. This CDR3 is built from 14 residues.

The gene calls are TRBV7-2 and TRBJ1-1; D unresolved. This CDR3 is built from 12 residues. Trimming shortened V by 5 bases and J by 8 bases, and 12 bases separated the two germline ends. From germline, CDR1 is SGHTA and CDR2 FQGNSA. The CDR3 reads CASSRHVEEAFF. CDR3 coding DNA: TGTGCCAGCAGCCGTCACGTGGAAGAAGCTTTCTTT.

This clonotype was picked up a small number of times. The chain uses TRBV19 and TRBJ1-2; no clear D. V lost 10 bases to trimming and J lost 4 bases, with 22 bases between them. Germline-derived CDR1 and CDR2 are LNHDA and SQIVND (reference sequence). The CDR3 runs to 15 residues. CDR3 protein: CATRLSLGKLYGYTF. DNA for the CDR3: TGTGCCACTCGACTCTCCCTGGGAAAACTCTATGGCTACACCTTC.

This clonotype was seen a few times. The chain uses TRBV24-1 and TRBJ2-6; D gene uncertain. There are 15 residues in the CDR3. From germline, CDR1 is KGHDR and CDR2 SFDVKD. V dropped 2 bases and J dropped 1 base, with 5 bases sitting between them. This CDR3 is CATSDSRSGANVLTF. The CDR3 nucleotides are TGTGCCACCAGTGATTCCCGGTCTGGGGCCAACGTCCTGACTTTC.

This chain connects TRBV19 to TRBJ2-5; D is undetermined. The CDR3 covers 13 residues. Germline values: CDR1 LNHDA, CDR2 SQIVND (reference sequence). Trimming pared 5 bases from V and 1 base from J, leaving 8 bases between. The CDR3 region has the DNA TGTGCCAGTAGTGGCAACGTCCAAGAGACCCAGTACTTC. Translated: CASSGNVQETQYF.

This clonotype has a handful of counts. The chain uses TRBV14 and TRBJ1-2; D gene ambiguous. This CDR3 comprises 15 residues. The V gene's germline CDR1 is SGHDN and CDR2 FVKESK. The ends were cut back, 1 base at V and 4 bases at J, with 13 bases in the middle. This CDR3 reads CASSQGRVPFYGYTF. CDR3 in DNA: TGTGCCAGCAGCCAAGGAAGGGTGCCCTTCTATGGCTACACCTTC.

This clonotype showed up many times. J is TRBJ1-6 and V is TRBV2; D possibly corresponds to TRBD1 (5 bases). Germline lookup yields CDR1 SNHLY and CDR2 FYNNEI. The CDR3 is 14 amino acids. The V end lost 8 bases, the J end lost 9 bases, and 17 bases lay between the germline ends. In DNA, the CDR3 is TGTGCCAGCGGTATGGGGGAGCGCGGTTCACCCCTCCACTTT. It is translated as CASGMGERGSPLHF. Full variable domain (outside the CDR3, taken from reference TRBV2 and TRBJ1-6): EPEVTQTPSHQVTQMGQEVILRCVPISNHLYFYWYRQILGQKVEFLVSFYNNEISEKSEIFDDQFSVERPDGSNFTLKIRSTKLEDSAMYFCASGMGERGSPLHFGNGTRLTVT.

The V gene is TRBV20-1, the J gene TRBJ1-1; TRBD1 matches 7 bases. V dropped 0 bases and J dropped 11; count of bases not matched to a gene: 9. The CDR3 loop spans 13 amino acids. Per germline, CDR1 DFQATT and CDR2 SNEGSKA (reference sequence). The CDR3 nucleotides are TGCAGTGCTAGAGATCTGAACAGGGGTGACGCTTTCTTT. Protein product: CSARDLNRGDAFF.

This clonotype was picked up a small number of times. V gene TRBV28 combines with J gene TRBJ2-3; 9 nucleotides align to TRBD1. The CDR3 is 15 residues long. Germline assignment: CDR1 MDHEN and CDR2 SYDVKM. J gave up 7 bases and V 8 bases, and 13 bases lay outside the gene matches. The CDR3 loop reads CASSSGGQGKHTQYF. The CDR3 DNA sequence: TGTGCCAGCTCGTCGGGGGGACAGGGAAAACATACGCAGTATTTT.

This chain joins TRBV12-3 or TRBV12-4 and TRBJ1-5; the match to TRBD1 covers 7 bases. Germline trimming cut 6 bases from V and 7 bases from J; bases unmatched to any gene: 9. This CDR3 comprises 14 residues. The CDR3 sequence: CASSSTGERQPQHF. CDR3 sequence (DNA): TGTGCCAGCAGCTCAACAGGGGAGAGGCAGCCCCAGCATTTT.

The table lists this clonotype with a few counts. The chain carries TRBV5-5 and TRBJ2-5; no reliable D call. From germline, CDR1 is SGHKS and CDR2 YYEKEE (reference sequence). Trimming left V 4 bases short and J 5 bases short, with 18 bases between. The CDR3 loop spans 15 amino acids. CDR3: CASSVSYSTMETQYF. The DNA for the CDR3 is TGTGCCAGCAGCGTAAGCTATTCTACTATGGAGACCCAGTACTTC.

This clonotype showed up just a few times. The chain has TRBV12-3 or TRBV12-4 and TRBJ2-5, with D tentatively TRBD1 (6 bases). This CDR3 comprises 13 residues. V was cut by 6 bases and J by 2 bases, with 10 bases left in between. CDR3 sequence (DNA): TGTGCCAGCAGGGGACACGTACAAGAGACCCAGTACTTC. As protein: CASRGHVQETQYF.

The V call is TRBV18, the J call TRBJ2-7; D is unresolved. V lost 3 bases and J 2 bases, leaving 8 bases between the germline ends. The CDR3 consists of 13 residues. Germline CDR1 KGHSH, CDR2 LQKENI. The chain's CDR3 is CASSPVRAYEQYV. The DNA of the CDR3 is TGTGCCAGCTCACCGGTAAGGGCCTACGAGCAGTACGTC.

The DNA for the CDR3 is TGTGCCAGCAGCTTCCGGACTAGCGGGGGGGCCCCAGAGACCCAGTACTTC. Translation gives CASSFRTSGGAPETQYF. J is TRBJ2-5 and V is TRBV7-2; 15 bases are a match to TRBD2. Germline values: CDR1 SGHTA, CDR2 FQGNSA. The V gene end was trimmed by 3 bases and the J gene end by 4 bases; junction bases not matched to a gene: 6. The CDR3 is made up of 17 amino acids.

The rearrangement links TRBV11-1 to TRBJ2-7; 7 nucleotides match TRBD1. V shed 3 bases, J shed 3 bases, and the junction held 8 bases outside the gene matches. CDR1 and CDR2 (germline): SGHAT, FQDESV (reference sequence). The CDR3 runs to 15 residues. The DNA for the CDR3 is TGTGCCAGCAGCTTGGACAGGCTTTTCCACTACGAGCAGTACTTC. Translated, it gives CASSLDRLFHYEQYF. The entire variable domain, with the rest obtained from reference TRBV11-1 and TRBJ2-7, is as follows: EAEVAQSPRYKITEKSQAVAFWCDPISGHATLYWYRQILGQGPELLVQFQDESVVDDSQLPKDRFSAERLKGVDSTLKIQPAELGDSAMYLCASSLDRLFHYEQYFGPGTRLTVT.

Here the CDR3 DNA reads TGCAGTGCTTACGGACTACCTCAAGAGACCCAGTACTTC. Translation: CSAYGLPQETQYF. The chain uses TRBV20-1 and TRBJ2-5; D might be TRBD2 (6 bases). Germline assignment: CDR1 DFQATT and CDR2 SNEGSKA (reference sequence). V was cut by 5 bases and J by 2 bases, with 12 bases left in between. The CDR3 totals 13 residues.

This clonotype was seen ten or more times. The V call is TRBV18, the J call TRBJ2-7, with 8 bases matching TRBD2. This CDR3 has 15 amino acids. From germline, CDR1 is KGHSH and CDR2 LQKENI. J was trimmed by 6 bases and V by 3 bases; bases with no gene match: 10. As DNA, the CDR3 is TGTGCCAGCTCACCCATCGACGCGGGGGGCGGCGAGCAGTACGTC. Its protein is CASSPIDAGGGEQYV.

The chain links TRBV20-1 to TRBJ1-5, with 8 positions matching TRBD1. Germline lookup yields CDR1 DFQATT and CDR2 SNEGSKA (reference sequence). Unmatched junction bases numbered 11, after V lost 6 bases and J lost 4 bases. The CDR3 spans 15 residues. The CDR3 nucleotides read TGCAGTGCCGGGACAGGTTATATCGAGAATCAGCCCCAGCATTTT. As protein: CSAGTGYIENQPQHF.

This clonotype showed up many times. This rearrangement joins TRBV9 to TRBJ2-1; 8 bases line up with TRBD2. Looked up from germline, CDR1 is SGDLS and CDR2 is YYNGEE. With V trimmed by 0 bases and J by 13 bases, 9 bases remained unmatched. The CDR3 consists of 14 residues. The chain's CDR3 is CASSVAPAAGGQFF. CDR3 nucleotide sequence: TGTGCCAGCAGCGTAGCCCCCGCGGCGGGAGGACAGTTCTTC.

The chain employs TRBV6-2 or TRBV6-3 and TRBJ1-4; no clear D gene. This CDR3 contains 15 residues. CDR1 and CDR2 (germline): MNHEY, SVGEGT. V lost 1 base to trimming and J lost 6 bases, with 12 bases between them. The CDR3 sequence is CASSYFVGVDEKLFF. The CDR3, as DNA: TGTGCCAGCAGTTACTTTGTCGGAGTGGATGAAAAACTGTTTTTT.

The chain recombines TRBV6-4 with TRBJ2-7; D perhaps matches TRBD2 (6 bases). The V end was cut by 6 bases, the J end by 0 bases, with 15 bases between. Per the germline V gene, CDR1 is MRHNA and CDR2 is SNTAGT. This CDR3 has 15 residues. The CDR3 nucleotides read TGTGCCAGCAGCAACGGGACTCTAAGCTCCTACGAGCAGTACGTC. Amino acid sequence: CASSNGTLSSYEQYV.

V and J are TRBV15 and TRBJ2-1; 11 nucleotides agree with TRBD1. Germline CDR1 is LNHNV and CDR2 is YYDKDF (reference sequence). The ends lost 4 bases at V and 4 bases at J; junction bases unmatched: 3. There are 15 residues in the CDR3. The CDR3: CATSKGQGVYNEQFF. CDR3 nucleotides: TGTGCCACCAGCAAGGGACAGGGGGTTTACAATGAGCAGTTCTTC.